This is a list of T cell receptor beta chains from one sample in a study of blood T cell repertoires in COVID-19. TCRdb keeps only in-frame clones here, not all; method: immunoSEQ multiplex PCR. The sample consists of about 320,000 clones, about 90% of them appearing once. The sequenced sample consisted of PBMCs or T cells enriched from blood (not recorded which). The receptors were sampled from a woman aged 25 to 39 who had recovered from COVID-19. The CDR3 runs from the conserved cysteine through the conserved F or W. A D gene is named only where the DNA matches it firmly. Some rows mark clone size as missing; the rest say once, few, many or name a class of expanded clone.

D	length	size	J	V	CDR3	DNA
-	14	-	TRBJ1-6	TRBV9	CASSADGYYSPLHF	TGTGCCAGCAGCGCCGACGGGTATTATTCACCCCTCCACTTT
TRBD1	16	-	TRBJ2-7	TRBV18	CASSPPGGQGVYEQYF	TGTGCCAGCTCACCACCGGGGGGACAGGGGGTGTACGAGCAGTACTTC
TRBD1	15	-	TRBJ1-5	TRBV2	CASSLDRGRNQPQHF	TGTGCCAGCAGTCTAGACAGGGGGCGCAATCAGCCCCAGCATTTT
-	14	-	TRBJ2-3	TRBV19	CASSTQDNTDTQYF	TGTGCCAGTAGTACCCAAGACAACACAGATACGCAGTATTTT
TRBD1	15	-	TRBJ2-5	TRBV18	CASSRIGTAQETQYF	TGTGCCAGCTCACGAATCGGGACAGCCCAAGAGACCCAGTACTTC
-	11	-	TRBJ1-1	TRBV20-1	CSVGRVTEAFF	TGCAGTGTCGGCAGGGTCACTGAAGCTTTCTTT
TRBD1	15	-	TRBJ2-5	TRBV19	CASSIDQGAGETQYF	TGTGCCAGTAGTATAGACCAGGGGGCCGGGGAGACCCAGTACTTC
-	15	-	TRBJ1-2	TRBV27	CASSPYPGGGYGYTF	TGTGCCAGCAGTCCGTATCCGGGGGGCGGCTATGGCTACACCTTC
-	13	-	TRBJ1-4	TRBV30	CAWSPTRGEKLFF	TGTGCCTGGAGTCCTACTAGAGGCGAAAAACTGTTTTTT
-	20	-	TRBJ1-6	TRBV6-2/TRBV6-3	CASSYGKRQVRSSYNSPLHF	TGTGCCAGCAGTTACGGAAAAAGACAGGTCCGGAGCTCCTATAATTCACCCCTCCACTTT
-	12	many	TRBJ1-2	TRBV10-3	CATQRLGDGYTF	TGTGCCACCCAGAGGTTGGGTGATGGCTACACCTTC
TRBD2	20	-	TRBJ2-5	TRBV4-1	CASSQARTSGGGYSPETQYF	TGCGCCAGCAGCCAAGCCCGGACTAGCGGGGGGGGGTACTCCCCAGAGACCCAGTACTTC
TRBD1	12	-	TRBJ1-2	TRBV6-5	CASATGKDGYTF	TGTGCCAGCGCGACAGGGAAAGACGGCTACACCTTC
-	13	few	TRBJ1-2	TRBV2	CASSEAGAYGYTF	TGTGCCAGCAGTGAGGCGGGAGCCTATGGCTACACCTTC